Listed here are 16 T cell receptor beta chains from one sample, sequenced in a study of siplizumab effects on memory and regulatory T cells. The table came from immunoSEQ multiplex PCR; TCRdb's copy has only in-frame clones and leaves some out. The sample holds some 110,000 clones, over 85% seen once. Material: Tregs sorted from blood. Receptors originate from a human donor in good health.

V usage is TRBV29-1 and J usage is TRBJ2-1, with D perhaps TRBD1 (6 bases). The CDR3 runs to 14 residues. Per the germline V gene, CDR1 is SQVTM and CDR2 is ANQGSEA. V was cut by 7 bases and J by 5 bases, with 18 bases left in between. The CDR3 sequence: CSALTGNNHNEQFF. For the CDR3, the DNA is TGCAGCGCGTTAACAGGGAATAACCACAATGAGCAGTTCTTC.

J is TRBJ1-5 and V is TRBV6-1, with no clear D. Trimming removed 10 bases from V and 5 bases from J, with 15 bases in between. The V gene's germline CDR1 is MNHNS and CDR2 SASEGT. The CDR3 has 13 amino acids. This chain's CDR3 is CATGPWRDQPQHF. The CDR3 DNA sequence: TGTGCCACCGGACCTTGGCGGGATCAGCCCCAGCATTTT.

This sequence joins TRBV29-1 and TRBJ2-3; a possible D gene is TRBD1 (6 bases). This CDR3 has 15 amino acids. The germline V gene encodes CDR1 SQVTM and CDR2 ANQGSEA. V dropped 7 bases and J dropped 1 base, with 18 bases sitting between them. CDR3 residues: CSGSRRDTRTDTQYF. CDR3 bases: TGCAGCGGTAGTCGTAGGGACACACGCACAGATACGCAGTATTTT.

The CDR3 DNA sequence: TGTGCCAGCAGCTTATTTAGGCAGAACACCGGGGAGCTGTTTTTT. Protein product: CASSLFRQNTGELFF. The chain employs TRBV7-8 and TRBJ2-2; D not certain. The V gene's germline CDR1 is SGHVS and CDR2 FQNEAQ. V was shortened by 2 bases and J by 1 base, with 8 bases between the two germline ends. The length of the CDR3 is 15 residues.

This chain links TRBV18 with TRBJ2-2; no clear D gene. The CDR3 totals 14 residues. Trimming pared 0 bases from V and 8 bases from J, leaving 10 bases between. Germline V gives CDR1 KGHSH, CDR2 LQKENI. Here the CDR3 reads CASSPPMWSGELFF. Here the CDR3 DNA reads TGTGCCAGCTCACCACCGATGTGGTCGGGGGAGCTGTTTTTT.

This clone was observed once. The sample has other DNA sequences that encode this CDR3 too. The V call is TRBV6-5, the J call TRBJ1-1; 8 nucleotides line up with TRBD1. The germline V gene encodes CDR1 MNHEY and CDR2 SVGAGI. The CDR3 extends over 14 amino acids. Trimming removed 9 bases from V and 4 bases from J; junction bases left unmatched: 10. The CDR3 sequence: CASSTGGGTTEAFF. In DNA form, the CDR3 reads TGTGCCAGTAGCACAGGGGGTGGGACCACTGAAGCTTTCTTT.

The J gene is TRBJ1-1, the V gene TRBV11-1; D possibly corresponds to TRBD1 (5 bases). The ends were cut back, 4 bases at V and 4 bases at J, with 7 bases in the middle. Per the germline V gene, CDR1 is SGHAT and CDR2 is FQDESV (reference sequence). This CDR3 comprises 12 residues. For the CDR3, the DNA is TGTGCCAGCAGCTCAGGGCGCACTGAAGCTTTCTTT. Its translation: CASSSGRTEAFF.

This clone occurred once. V gene TRBV7-9 combines with J gene TRBJ2-1, with D perhaps matching TRBD1 (5 bases). The CDR3 length is 14 residues. The V gene's germline CDR1 is SEHNR and CDR2 FQNEAQ (reference sequence). Between the trimmed V and J ends, which lost 0 bases and 5 bases, there was a span of 8 bases. The CDR3 nucleotides are TGTGCCAGCAGCTTAGCGGACACTAACAATGAGCAGTTCTTC. Protein product: CASSLADTNNEQFF. Full variable domain (remainder filled in from reference TRBV7-9 and TRBJ2-1): DTGVSQNPRHKITKRGQNVTFRCDPISEHNRLYWYRQTLGQGPEFLTYFQNEAQLEKSRLLSDRFSAERPKGSFSTLEIQRTEQGDSAMYLCASSLADTNNEQFFGPGTRLTVL.

The V gene is TRBV7-6, the J gene TRBJ1-2; 8 bases match TRBD1. Germline CDR1 reads SGHVS; CDR2 reads FNYEAQ. The CDR3 is 16 amino acids. V dropped 2 bases and J dropped 1; count of bases not matched to a gene: 6. The CDR3 reads CASSLYRQGRNYGYTF. CDR3 DNA sequence: TGTGCCAGCAGCTTATACCGACAGGGGCGTAACTATGGCTACACCTTC.

The gene calls are TRBV6-6 and TRBJ1-4; D gene ambiguous. The germline V gene has CDR1 MNHNY and CDR2 SVGAGI (reference sequence). V was clipped by 2 bases and J by 3 bases, with 13 bases between them. The CDR3 is 16 residues long. The CDR3 nucleotides are TGTGCCAGCAGTTACGGCCACCTGAGGCCTAATGAAAAACTGTTTTTT. This translates into CASSYGHLRPNEKLFF.

V and J are TRBV19 and TRBJ2-7; the D gene is possibly TRBD1 (5 bases). The CDR3 is 16 amino acids. Germline values: CDR1 LNHDA, CDR2 SQIVND (reference sequence). V gave up 5 bases and J gave up 1 base, with 18 bases separating them. This CDR3 is CASSPSRGARSYEQYF. The CDR3 nucleotides are TGTGCCAGTAGTCCCTCCCGTGGGGCGAGATCCTACGAGCAGTACTTC.

V and J are TRBV6-1 and TRBJ1-1, with 7 bases that match TRBD1. Germline V lookup: CDR1 MNHNS, CDR2 SASEGT. J was trimmed by 0 bases and V by 5 bases; bases with no gene match: 6. The CDR3 spans 15 residues. In nucleotides, the CDR3 is TGTGCCAGCAGTCCGGGACAGCCCATGAACACTGAAGCTTTCTTT. Encoded protein: CASSPGQPMNTEAFF.

The chain joins TRBV7-9 to TRBJ1-4; D not certain. CDR1 and CDR2 (germline): SEHNR, FQNEAQ (reference sequence). There are 11 residues in the CDR3. Trimming cost V 1 base and J 10 bases, with 4 bases left between them. CDR3 loop: CASSLGGKLFF. The CDR3 DNA reads as TGTGCCAGCAGCTTAGGTGGAAAACTGTTTTTT.

Only a few counts were recorded for this clone. Other DNA sequences in this sample translate to the same CDR3. J is TRBJ1-1 and V is TRBV2, with D possibly TRBD1 on 6 matching bases. Deletions cut 3 bases from V and 2 bases from J, with 10 bases between. Germline CDR1 and CDR2: SNHLY and FYNNEI. The CDR3 is 14 amino acids. The CDR3: CASSDWGGNTEAFF. The CDR3 nucleotides are TGTGCCAGCAGTGACTGGGGGGGCAACACTGAAGCTTTCTTT.

This chain joins TRBV6-5 and TRBJ1-2; D might be TRBD1 (6 bases). Germline-derived CDR1 and CDR2 are MNHEY and SVGAGI. The CDR3 has 14 amino acids. V lost 6 bases, J lost 4 bases, and 15 bases lay in between. CDR3 loop: CASRVRGRVYGYTF. The CDR3 nucleotides read TGTGCCAGCAGGGTCAGGGGTAGGGTCTATGGCTACACCTTC.

The chain combines TRBV6-5 with TRBJ2-3; the D gene could be TRBD1 or TRBD2 (5 bases each). V dropped 6 bases and J dropped 3 bases, with 7 bases sitting between them. CDR1 is MNHEY and CDR2 is SVGAGI in the germline V gene. The CDR3 consists of 12 residues. CDR3 loop: CASRRGTDTQYF. The CDR3 bases are TGTGCCAGCAGGAGGGGAACAGATACGCAGTATTTT.